The 18 T cell receptor beta chains below all came from one sample that was sequenced in a study of blood T cells in healthy people across ages. The second PCR ran roughly 6 to 11 cycles with a sample-barcoded 5' primer and J-beta primers. TCRdb ran MiXCR on the 5' RACE reads and lists one entry per CDR3 protein. The table has over 700,000 distinct CDR3 sequences, about 53% seen once. Sequences were obtained from blood. The receptors here all came from a man aged 80 or over in good health.

The V gene is TRBV20-1, the J gene TRBJ1-2; 9 bases are a match to TRBD1. Per the germline V gene, CDR1 is DFQATT and CDR2 is SNEGSKA (reference sequence). This CDR3 comprises 13 residues. Trimming removed 6 bases from V and 4 bases from J; junction bases left unmatched: 6. The DNA of the CDR3 is TGCAGTGCCGCCCGGGACAGGGTCTATGGCTACACCTTC. It yields the protein CSAARDRVYGYTF.

This clonotype turned up a few times. The rearrangement links TRBV7-9 to TRBJ2-3; 12 nucleotides match TRBD2. Germline CDR1 SEHNR, CDR2 FQNEAQ (reference sequence). CDR3 length: 19 residues. V was pared by 5 bases and J by 14 bases, with 26 bases of the junction left unmatched. This chain's CDR3 is CASSQGARTSGTYHRYAYF. Here the CDR3 DNA reads TGTGCCAGCAGCCAGGGGGCTCGGACTAGCGGGACTTATCACAGATACGCGTATTTT.

Here the CDR3 reads CASRAMSSYNEQYF. CDR3 bases: TGTGCCAGCCGGGCCATGAGCTCCTACAATGAGCAGTACTTC. V is TRBV3-1 and J is TRBJ2-1; D not certain. Near its end, the DNA agrees better with TRBJ2-7, so the J call may be wrong. Germline V CDR1 and CDR2: LGHDT, YNNKEL (reference sequence). This CDR3 region has 14 residues.

The rearrangement links TRBV18 to TRBJ1-2; no clear D gene. CDR3 length equals 13 residues. The V and J ends lost 4 bases and 4 bases respectively, with 10 bases between them. Germline V gene sequence: CDR1 KGHSH, CDR2 LQKENI. Here the CDR3 reads CASSLTDSYGYTF. Written as DNA, the CDR3 is TGTGCCAGCTCACTCACGGATTCCTATGGCTACACCTTC.

V gene TRBV21-1 combines with J gene TRBJ2-5; the table's D call of TRBD2 was not tested on the DNA. TRBV21-1 is assigned pseudogene status. The CDR3 has 13 amino acids. Written as DNA, the CDR3 is TGTGCCAGCAGCGGTAGCGGCCAAGAGACCCAGTACTTC. Protein sequence: CASSGSGQETQYF.

This clonotype was found a few times. V is TRBV10-3 and J is TRBJ1-1; D perhaps matches TRBD1 (5 bases). CDR3 length equals 12 residues. Trimming shortened V by 6 bases and J by 1 base, and 6 bases separated the two germline ends. The germline CDR1 and CDR2 sequences are ENHRY and SYGVKD. This chain's CDR3 is CAISGTNTEAFF. The CDR3 nucleotides read TGTGCCATCAGCGGGACGAACACTGAAGCTTTCTTT.

V is TRBV6-5 and J is TRBJ1-6, with 9 bases that match TRBD1. The germline CDR1 and CDR2 sequences are MNHEY and SVGAGI. This CDR3 has 16 amino acids. Trimming removed 6 bases from V and 7 bases from J; junction bases left unmatched: 10. As DNA, the CDR3 is TGTGCCAGCAGCCCGGGACAGGGACCCCTAAATTCACCCCTCCACTTT. It specifies CASSPGQGPLNSPLHF.

DNA of the CDR3: TGTGCCAGCTCCCAAGCGTGGCAGGGGGGGCAGGCTGGGGCCAACGTCCTGACTTTC. Translated, it gives CASSQAWQGGQAGANVLTF. The rearrangement uses TRBV6-1 and TRBJ2-6; D assignment may be TRBD1 or TRBD2 (7 bases each). Per germline, CDR1 MNHNS and CDR2 SASEGT. V lost 8 bases and J lost 2, with 25 bases in between. The CDR3 runs 19 residues.

As DNA, the CDR3 is TGTGCCAGCAGCGACGGGACAGGGCTCGGCGAGCAGTTCTTC. Translation gives CASSDGTGLGEQFF. The V call is TRBV6-5, the J call TRBJ2-1; TRBD1 aligns across 9 bases. This CDR3 region has 14 residues. Germline loops: CDR1 MNHEY, CDR2 SVGAGI. V shed 6 bases, J shed 10 bases, and the junction held 10 bases outside the gene matches.

This clonotype was recorded many times. The chain has TRBV7-8 and TRBJ2-7; 7 nucleotides line up with TRBD2. Germline CDR1 is SGHVS and CDR2 is FQNEAQ. Trimming cost V 5 bases and J 3 bases; bases outside gene matches: 7. CDR3 length equals 14 residues. Here the CDR3 DNA reads TGTGCCAGCAGCAGGAGGGAGGGGAGCTACGAGCAGTACTTC. This sequence encodes CASSRREGSYEQYF.

This chain connects TRBV6-2 or TRBV6-3 to TRBJ2-3, with 9 bases matching TRBD1. J lost 3 bases, V lost 6 bases, and 7 bases had no gene match. This CDR3 spans 15 amino acids. Germline CDR1 is MNHEY and CDR2 is SVGEGT. CDR3 region: CASSLRDRVTDTQYF. The CDR3 DNA reads TGTGCCAGCAGCCTCCGGGACAGGGTGACAGATACGCAGTATTTT.

The rearrangement joins TRBV6-1 to TRBJ2-1; 13 bases agree with TRBD2. Per the germline V gene, CDR1 is MNHNS and CDR2 is SASEGT. This CDR3 has 17 residues. With 7 bases clipped from V and 0 bases from J, the junction kept 6 bases outside the gene matches. CDR3 nucleotide sequence: TGTGCCAGCACCCGACGGACTAGCGGGAGCTCCTACAATGAGCAGTTCTTC. Protein product: CASTRRTSGSSYNEQFF.

J is TRBJ2-1 and V is TRBV27; D is perhaps TRBD1 (5 bases). The germline CDR1 and CDR2 sequences are MNHEY and SMNVEV (reference sequence). The CDR3 totals 17 residues. Between the trimmed V and J ends, which lost 2 bases and 8 bases, there was a span of 22 bases. CDR3 protein: CASSLANGQRTSDEQFF. CDR3 nucleotides: TGTGCCAGCAGTTTAGCTAATGGGCAGAGGACAAGCGATGAGCAGTTCTTC.

The rearrangement joins TRBV6-1 to TRBJ2-3; maybe TRBD1 (5 bases). Germline CDR1 MNHNS, CDR2 SASEGT. This CDR3 comprises 14 residues. Trimming took 6 bases from V and 14 from J, leaving 24 bases between them. For the CDR3, the DNA is TGTGCCAGCAGATTTTCCCGGACATCCTCATCCGCGTATTTT. Amino acids: CASRFSRTSSSAYF.

The rearrangement uses TRBV20-1 and TRBJ1-2, with D possibly being TRBD1 (5 bases). V was shortened by 8 bases and J by 4 bases, with 17 bases between the two germline ends. This CDR3 has 13 residues. Germline assignment: CDR1 DFQATT and CDR2 SNEGSKA (reference sequence). CDR3 residues: CSKTQASGYGYTF. For the CDR3, the DNA is TGCAGTAAAACACAGGCCTCGGGCTATGGCTACACCTTC.

The chain couples TRBV2 to TRBJ1-5; D perhaps matches TRBD1 (6 bases). V lost 8 bases and J 6 bases, leaving 23 bases between the germline ends. The CDR3 contains 16 residues. Germline CDR1 is SNHLY and CDR2 is FYNNEI. Here the CDR3 reads CASSLEQGVLIQPQHF. DNA of the CDR3: TGTGCCAGCTCCCTGGAACAGGGAGTGTTAATTCAGCCCCAGCATTTT.

This clonotype came up a few times. This chain links TRBV6-2 or TRBV6-3 with TRBJ2-1; TRBD2 aligns across 8 bases. After removal of 6 bases from V and 7 bases from J, the junction contained 14 bases not matched to a gene. The CDR3 consists of 16 residues. The germline gives CDR1 MNHEY, CDR2 SVGEGT. CDR3 sequence (DNA): TGTGCCAGCAGCGTAGCGGGAAGGCGGGGGTTGAATGAGCAGTTCTTC. This encodes CASSVAGRRGLNEQFF.

The DNA for the CDR3 is TGCGCCAGCAGGTCTCTCGGGACAGGGTTAGATACGCAGTATTTT. Protein sequence: CASRSLGTGLDTQYF. This chain uses TRBV5-1 with TRBJ2-3; TRBD1 aligns across 9 bases. Losses at the gene ends were 5 bases for V and 5 bases for J; bases not matched to a gene: 9. Germline V gene lookup returns CDR1 SGHRS and CDR2 YFSETQ. The CDR3 runs to 15 residues.